The 8 T cell receptor beta chains in this list originate from one sample, sequenced in a study of blood T cell repertoires in COVID-19. TCRdb's copy holds only in-frame clones and misses some; the assay was immunoSEQ multiplex PCR. The sample gives over 250,000 clones, 80% to 90% of which show up once; over 4% is in the top ten. The sequenced sample was PBMCs or T cells enriched from blood (not recorded which). The origin of the receptors is a man aged 25-45 years with acute COVID-19.

This clone was detected many times. The V gene is TRBV6-6, the J gene TRBJ2-7; 10 bases fit TRBD1. Germline-derived CDR1 and CDR2 are MNHNY and SVGAGI (reference sequence). V dropped 6 bases and J dropped 5; count of bases not matched to a gene: 10. The CDR3 sequence is 15 residues long. CDR3: CASRTPGQGSHEQYV. Written as DNA, the CDR3 is TGTGCCAGCAGGACGCCGGGACAGGGGTCCCACGAGCAGTACGTC.

This chain joins TRBV6-1 and TRBJ1-2, with D maybe TRBD1 (5 bases). There are 12 residues in the CDR3. Per the germline V gene, CDR1 is MNHNS and CDR2 is SASEGT. V lost 2 bases, J lost 8 bases, and 9 bases lay in between. CDR3 coding DNA: TGTGCCAGCAGTGAACAGGGTACAGGCTACACCTTC. Encoded protein: CASSEQGTGYTF.

This clone has only a few counts. The chain combines TRBV24-1 with TRBJ1-6; the D is unclear. This CDR3 has 13 residues. The ends were cut back, 5 bases at V and 4 bases at J, with 5 bases in the middle. The V gene's germline CDR1 is KGHDR and CDR2 SFDVKD. The CDR3 loop is CATSAEYNSPLHF. The CDR3 DNA reads TGTGCCACCAGTGCAGAATATAATTCACCCCTCCACTTT.

The chain is built from TRBV6-5 and TRBJ1-1; D remains unclear. Per the germline V gene, CDR1 is MNHEY and CDR2 is SVGAGI. V was clipped by 0 bases and J by 2 bases, with 10 bases between them. This CDR3 has 15 amino acids. CDR3 nucleotide sequence: TGTGCCAGCAGTTACTCGGTCCGGGTAAACACTGAAGCTTTCTTT. As protein: CASSYSVRVNTEAFF.

CDR3 coding DNA: TGTGCCAGCAGGCCTCCCAGGGGAGTGGAGACCCAGTACTTC. It codes for CASRPPRGVETQYF. This chain joins TRBV28 and TRBJ2-5, with D maybe TRBD1 (6 bases). The CDR3 covers 14 residues. Germline CDR1 MDHEN, CDR2 SYDVKM. V gave up 6 bases and J gave up 5 bases, with 16 bases separating them. The whole variable domain, remainder taken from reference TRBV28 and TRBJ2-5, is DVKVTQSSRYLVKRTGEKVFLECVQDMDHENMFWYRQDPGLGLRLIYFSYDVKMKEKGDIPEGYSVSREKKERFSLILESASTNQTSMYLCASRPPRGVETQYFGPGTRLLVL.

The rearrangement uses TRBV3-1 (or the pseudogene TRBV3-2) and TRBJ2-1; the match to TRBD2 covers 7 bases. Germline trimming cut 4 bases from V and 0 bases from J; bases unmatched to any gene: 3. The CDR3 covers 15 residues. CDR1 is LGHDT, CDR2 YNNKEL, per germline (reference sequence). CDR3 nucleotides: TGTGCCAGCAGCCTAGGACTAGACTCCTACAATGAGCAGTTCTTC. Protein: CASSLGLDSYNEQFF.

A single count supports this clone. The chain joins TRBV9 to TRBJ2-5; D may be TRBD1 or TRBD2 (7 bases each). The CDR3 sequence is 16 residues long. Germline CDR1 reads SGDLS; CDR2 reads YYNGEE. The germline V and J ends were trimmed by 4 bases and 3 bases, with 19 bases remaining between them. This CDR3 is CASSLGRGPIEETQYF. Written as DNA, the CDR3 is TGTGCCAGCAGCTTAGGGAGGGGGCCGATCGAAGAGACCCAGTACTTC.

The J gene is TRBJ1-3, the V gene TRBV6-5; D ambiguous. Germline V CDR1 and CDR2: MNHEY, SVGAGI. V lost 0 bases and J 4 bases, leaving 10 bases between the germline ends. The CDR3 contains 15 residues. The CDR3 here is CASSYSAAGGNTIYF. CDR3 nucleotides: TGTGCCAGCAGTTACTCAGCGGCGGGCGGAAACACCATATATTTT.